The T cell receptor beta chain described here comes from a study of identical twins' blood T cells. Points from the study as a whole: Mainly, cloneset size products determined shared clonotypes, twins included.

To note about this clonotype: Its antigen remains unknown. One end of the junction fails to match germline, which may point to a read error.

CDR3 length: 15 residues. Germline-derived CDR1 and CDR2 are SGHTA and FQGTGA. TCRdb redid the calling of the 5' RACE reads with MiXCR, one entry per CDR3 protein. The sample records 350,000 to 450,000 distinct CDR3 sequences, roughly 31% being singletons. The gene calls are TRBV7-3 and TRBJ2-2; unclear D gene. Sequenced material: PBMCs. The TCR was taken from a woman aged 18 to 50 in good health. CDR3 protein: CASSLIGPDTGELFF. In DNA form, the CDR3 reads TGTGCCAGTAGCTTAATCGGACCGGACACCGGGGAGCTGTTTTTT.